This entry describes one T cell receptor (beta chain). In the authors' methods: Amplified reference gene primers provided the basis for estimating nucleated cell counts. The assay was immunoSEQ multiplex PCR, and TCRdb's table has in-frame clones only and misses some. That table supplies the V and J calls and clone size; D and trimming were determined from the DNA. The sample has hundreds of thousands of clones, roughly 80% seen once; the top ten hold 8% to 10%. The source of the sample is a study of blood T cell repertoires in COVID-19. Overall study context: From the United States, Italy and Spain came samples of acute and convalescent COVID-19. T cells, B-cell-depleted T cells, or PBMCs provided the cDNA or gDNA that served as material.

Deletions cut 3 bases from V and 1 base from J, with 10 bases between. Germline assignment: CDR1 MDHEN and CDR2 SYDVKM. This CDR3 contains 14 residues. This chain links TRBV28 with TRBJ2-7; D might be TRBD1 (6 bases). The clonotype comes from a woman aged 45-65 years who had recovered from COVID-19. The sample was peripheral blood. The CDR3 sequence: CASSFSGVSYEQYF. In DNA, the CDR3 is TGTGCCAGCAGTTTTTCAGGGGTATCCTACGAGCAGTACTTC.